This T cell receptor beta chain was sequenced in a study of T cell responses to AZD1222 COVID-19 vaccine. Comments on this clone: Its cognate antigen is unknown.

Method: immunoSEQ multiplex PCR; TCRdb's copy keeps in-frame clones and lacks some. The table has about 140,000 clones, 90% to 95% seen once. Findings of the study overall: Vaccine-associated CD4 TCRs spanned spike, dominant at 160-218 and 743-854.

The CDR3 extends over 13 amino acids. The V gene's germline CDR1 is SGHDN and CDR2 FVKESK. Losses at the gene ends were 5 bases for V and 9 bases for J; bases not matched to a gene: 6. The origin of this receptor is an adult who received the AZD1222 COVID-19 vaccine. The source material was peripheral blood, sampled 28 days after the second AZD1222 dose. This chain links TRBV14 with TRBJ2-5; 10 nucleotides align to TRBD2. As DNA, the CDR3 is TGTGCCAGCAGCGACACTAGCGGGACGGCCCAGTACTTC. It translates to CASSDTSGTAQYF.